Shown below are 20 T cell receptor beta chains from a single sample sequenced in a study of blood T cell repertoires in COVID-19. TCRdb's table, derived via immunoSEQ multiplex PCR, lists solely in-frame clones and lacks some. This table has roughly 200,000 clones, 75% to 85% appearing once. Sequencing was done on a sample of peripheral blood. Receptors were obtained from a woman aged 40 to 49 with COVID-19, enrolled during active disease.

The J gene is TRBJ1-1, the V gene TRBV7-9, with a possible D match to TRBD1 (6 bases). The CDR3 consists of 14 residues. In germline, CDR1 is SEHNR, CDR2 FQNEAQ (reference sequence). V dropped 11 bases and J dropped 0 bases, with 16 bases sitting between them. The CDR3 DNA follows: TGTGCCGCGAGCGGGGGCGGGATGAACACTGAAGCTTTCTTT. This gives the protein CAASGGGMNTEAFF.

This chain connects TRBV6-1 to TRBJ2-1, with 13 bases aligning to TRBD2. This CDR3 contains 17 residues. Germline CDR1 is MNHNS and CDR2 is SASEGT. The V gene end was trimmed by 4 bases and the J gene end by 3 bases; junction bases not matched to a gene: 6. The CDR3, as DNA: TGTGCCAGCAGTGGTAGACTAGCGGGAGGTCTCTACAATGAGCAGTTCTTC. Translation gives CASSGRLAGGLYNEQFF.

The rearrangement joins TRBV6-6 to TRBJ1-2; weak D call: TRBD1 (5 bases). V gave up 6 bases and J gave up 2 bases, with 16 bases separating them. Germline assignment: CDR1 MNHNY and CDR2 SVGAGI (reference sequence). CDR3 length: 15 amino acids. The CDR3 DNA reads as TGTGCCAGCAGCTTACAGCCAAGGGGCAACTATGGCTACACCTTC. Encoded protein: CASSLQPRGNYGYTF.

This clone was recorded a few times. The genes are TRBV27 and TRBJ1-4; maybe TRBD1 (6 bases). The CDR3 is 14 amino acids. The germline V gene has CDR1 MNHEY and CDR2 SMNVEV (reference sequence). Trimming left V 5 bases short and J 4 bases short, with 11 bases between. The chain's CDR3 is CASSQQGHNEKLFF. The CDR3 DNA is TGTGCCAGCAGTCAACAGGGTCATAATGAAAAACTGTTTTTT.

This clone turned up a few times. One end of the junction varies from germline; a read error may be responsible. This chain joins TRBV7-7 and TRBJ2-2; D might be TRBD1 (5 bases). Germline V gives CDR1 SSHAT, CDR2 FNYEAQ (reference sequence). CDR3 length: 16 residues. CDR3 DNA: TGTGCTAGCAGCAATTTTCTTCAGGGTTCCACCGGGGAGCTGTTTTTT. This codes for CASSNFLQGSTGELFF.

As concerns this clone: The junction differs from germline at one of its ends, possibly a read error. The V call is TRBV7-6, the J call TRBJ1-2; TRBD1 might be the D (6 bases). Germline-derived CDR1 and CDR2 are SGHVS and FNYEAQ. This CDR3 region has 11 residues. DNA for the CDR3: TGTGCCGGGGGGGGACAAGGCCCTAAGGACTTC. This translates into CAGGGQGPKDF.

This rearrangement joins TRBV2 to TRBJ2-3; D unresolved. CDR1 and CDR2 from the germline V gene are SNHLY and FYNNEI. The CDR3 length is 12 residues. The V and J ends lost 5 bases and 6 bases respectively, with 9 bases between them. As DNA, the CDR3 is TGTGCCAGCAGTTCCCGGTCGGATACGCAGTATTTT. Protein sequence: CASSSRSDTQYF.

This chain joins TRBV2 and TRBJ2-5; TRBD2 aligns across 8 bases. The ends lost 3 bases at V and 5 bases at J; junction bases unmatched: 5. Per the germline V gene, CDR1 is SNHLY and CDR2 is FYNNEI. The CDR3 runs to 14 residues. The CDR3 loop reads CASSELAGGETQYF. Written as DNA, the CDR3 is TGTGCCAGCAGTGAGTTGGCGGGGGGTGAGACCCAGTACTTC. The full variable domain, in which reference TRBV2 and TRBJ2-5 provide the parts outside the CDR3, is EPEVTQTPSHQVTQMGQEVILRCVPISNHLYFYWYRQILGQKVEFLVSFYNNEISEKSEIFDDQFSVERPDGSNFTLKIRSTKLEDSAMYFCASSELAGGETQYFGPGTRLLVL.

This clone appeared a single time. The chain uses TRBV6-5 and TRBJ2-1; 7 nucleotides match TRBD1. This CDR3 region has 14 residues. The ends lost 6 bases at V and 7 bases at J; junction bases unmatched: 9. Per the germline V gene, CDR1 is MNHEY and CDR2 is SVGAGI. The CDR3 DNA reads TGTGCCAGCAGAACCGGGACAGCTCGAAATGAGCAGTTCTTC. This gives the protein CASRTGTARNEQFF.

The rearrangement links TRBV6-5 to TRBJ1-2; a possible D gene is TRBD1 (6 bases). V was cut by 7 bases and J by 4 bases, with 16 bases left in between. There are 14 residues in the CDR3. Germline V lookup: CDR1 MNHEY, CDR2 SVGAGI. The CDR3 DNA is TGTGCCAGCACGATCCAACAGGGCGTCTATGGCTACACCTTC. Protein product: CASTIQQGVYGYTF.

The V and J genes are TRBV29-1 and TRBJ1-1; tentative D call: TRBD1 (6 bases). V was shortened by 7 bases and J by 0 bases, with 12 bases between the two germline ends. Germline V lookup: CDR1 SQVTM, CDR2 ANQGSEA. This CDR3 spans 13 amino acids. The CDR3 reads CSAKDRLNTEAFF. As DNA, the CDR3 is TGCAGCGCCAAAGACAGGTTGAACACTGAAGCTTTCTTT.

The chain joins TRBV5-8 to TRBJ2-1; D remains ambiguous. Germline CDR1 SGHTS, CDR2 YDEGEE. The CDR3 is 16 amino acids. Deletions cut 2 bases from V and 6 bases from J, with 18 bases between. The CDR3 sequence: CASSFYPGRGVNEQFF. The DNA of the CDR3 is TGTGCCAGCAGCTTCTATCCGGGTCGAGGAGTCAATGAGCAGTTCTTC. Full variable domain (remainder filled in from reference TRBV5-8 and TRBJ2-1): EAGVTQSPTHLIKTRGQQATLRCSPISGHTSVYWYQQALGLGLQFLLWYDEGEERNRGNFPPRFSGRQFPNYSSELNVNALELEDSALYLCASSFYPGRGVNEQFFGPGTRLTVL.

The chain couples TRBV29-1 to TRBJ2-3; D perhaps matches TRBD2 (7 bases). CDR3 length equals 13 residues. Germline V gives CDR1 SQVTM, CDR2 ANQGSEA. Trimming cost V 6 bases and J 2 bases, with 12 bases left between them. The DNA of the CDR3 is TGCAGCGTGGAGGGGGGGTACACAGATACGCAGTATTTT. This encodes CSVEGGYTDTQYF.

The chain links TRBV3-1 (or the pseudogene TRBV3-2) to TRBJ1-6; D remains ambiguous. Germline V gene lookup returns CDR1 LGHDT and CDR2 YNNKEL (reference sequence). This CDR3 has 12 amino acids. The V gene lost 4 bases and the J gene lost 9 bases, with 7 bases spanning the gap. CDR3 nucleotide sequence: TGTGCCAGCAGCCCGGAGGGTTCACCCCTCCACTTT. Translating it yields CASSPEGSPLHF.

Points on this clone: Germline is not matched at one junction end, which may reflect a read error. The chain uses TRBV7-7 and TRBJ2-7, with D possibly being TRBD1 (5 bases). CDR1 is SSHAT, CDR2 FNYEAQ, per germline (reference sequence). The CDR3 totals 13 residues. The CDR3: CASSLQKGYEQYF. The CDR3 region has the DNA TGTGCTAGCAGCTTACAAAAGGGGTACGAGCAGTACTTC.

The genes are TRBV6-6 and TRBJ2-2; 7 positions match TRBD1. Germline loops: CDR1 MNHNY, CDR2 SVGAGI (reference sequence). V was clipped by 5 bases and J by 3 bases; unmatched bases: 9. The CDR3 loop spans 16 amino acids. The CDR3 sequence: CASSKQGPNYTGELFF. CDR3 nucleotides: TGTGCCAGCAGTAAACAGGGGCCCAATTACACCGGGGAGCTGTTTTTT.

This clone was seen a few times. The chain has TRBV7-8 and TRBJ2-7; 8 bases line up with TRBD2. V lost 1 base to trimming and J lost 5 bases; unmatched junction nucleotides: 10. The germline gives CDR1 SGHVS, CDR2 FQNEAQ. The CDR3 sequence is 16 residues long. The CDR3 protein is CASSLVAGTEADEQYV. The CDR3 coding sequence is TGTGCCAGCAGCTTAGTAGCGGGAACAGAAGCGGACGAGCAGTACGTC.

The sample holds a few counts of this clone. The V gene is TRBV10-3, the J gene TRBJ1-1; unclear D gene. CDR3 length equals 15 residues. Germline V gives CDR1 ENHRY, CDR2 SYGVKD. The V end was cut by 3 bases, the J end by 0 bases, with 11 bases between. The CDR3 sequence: CAISDLRKMNTEAFF. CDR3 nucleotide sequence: TGTGCCATCAGTGACCTCAGGAAGATGAACACTGAAGCTTTCTTT.

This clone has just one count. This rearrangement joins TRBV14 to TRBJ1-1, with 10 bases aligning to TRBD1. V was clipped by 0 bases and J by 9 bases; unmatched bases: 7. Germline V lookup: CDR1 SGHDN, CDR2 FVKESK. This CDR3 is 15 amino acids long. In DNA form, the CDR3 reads TGTGCCAGCAGCCAAGATGCGACAGGGGGCCCCAAAGCTTTCTTT. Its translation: CASSQDATGGPKAFF.

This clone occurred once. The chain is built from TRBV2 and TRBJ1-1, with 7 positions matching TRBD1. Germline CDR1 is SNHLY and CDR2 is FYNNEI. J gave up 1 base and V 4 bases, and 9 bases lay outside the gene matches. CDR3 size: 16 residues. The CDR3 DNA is TGTGCCAGCAGTGGGGGAAACAGGGGAGGGAACACTGAAGCTTTCTTT. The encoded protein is CASSGGNRGGNTEAFF.